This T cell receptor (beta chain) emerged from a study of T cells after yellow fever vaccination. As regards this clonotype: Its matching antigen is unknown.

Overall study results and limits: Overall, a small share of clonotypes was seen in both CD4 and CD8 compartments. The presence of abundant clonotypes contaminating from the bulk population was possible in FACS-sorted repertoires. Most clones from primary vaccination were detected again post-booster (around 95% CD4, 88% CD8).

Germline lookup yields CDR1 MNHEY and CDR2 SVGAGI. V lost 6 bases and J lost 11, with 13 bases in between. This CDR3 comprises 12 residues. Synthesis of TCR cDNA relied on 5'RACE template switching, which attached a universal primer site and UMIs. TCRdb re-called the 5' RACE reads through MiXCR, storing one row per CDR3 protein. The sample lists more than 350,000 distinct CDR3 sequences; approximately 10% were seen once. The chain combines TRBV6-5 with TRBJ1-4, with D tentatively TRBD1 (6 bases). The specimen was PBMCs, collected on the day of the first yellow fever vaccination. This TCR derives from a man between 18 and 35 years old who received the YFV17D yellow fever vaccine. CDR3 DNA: TGTGCCAGCAGACCTCAACAGGGTAAACTGTTTTTT. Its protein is CASRPQQGKLFF.